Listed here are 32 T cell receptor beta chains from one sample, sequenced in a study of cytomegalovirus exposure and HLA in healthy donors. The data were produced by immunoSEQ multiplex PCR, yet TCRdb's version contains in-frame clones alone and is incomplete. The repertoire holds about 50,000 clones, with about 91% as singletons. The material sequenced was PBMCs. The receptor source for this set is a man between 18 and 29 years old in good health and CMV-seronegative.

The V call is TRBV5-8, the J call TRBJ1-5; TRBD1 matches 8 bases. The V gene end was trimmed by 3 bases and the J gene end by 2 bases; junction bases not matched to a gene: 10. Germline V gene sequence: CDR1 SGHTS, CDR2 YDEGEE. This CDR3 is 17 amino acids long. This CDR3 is CASSSTIQTGGNQPQHF. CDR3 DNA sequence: TGTGCCAGCAGCTCTACTATCCAGACAGGGGGCAATCAGCCCCAGCATTTT.

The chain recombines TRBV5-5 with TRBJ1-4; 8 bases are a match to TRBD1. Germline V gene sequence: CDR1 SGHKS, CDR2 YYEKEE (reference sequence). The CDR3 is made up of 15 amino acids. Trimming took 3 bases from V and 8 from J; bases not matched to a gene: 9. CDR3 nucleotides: TGTGCCAGCAGCTGGGGACAGGCCGTAACGGAAAAACTGTTTTTT. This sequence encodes CASSWGQAVTEKLFF.

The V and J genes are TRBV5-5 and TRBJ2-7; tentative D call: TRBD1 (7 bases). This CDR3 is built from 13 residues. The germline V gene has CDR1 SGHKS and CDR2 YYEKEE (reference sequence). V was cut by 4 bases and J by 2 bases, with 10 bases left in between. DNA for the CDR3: TGTGCCAGCAGCGCGGGACAGACCTACGAGCAGTACTTC. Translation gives CASSAGQTYEQYF.

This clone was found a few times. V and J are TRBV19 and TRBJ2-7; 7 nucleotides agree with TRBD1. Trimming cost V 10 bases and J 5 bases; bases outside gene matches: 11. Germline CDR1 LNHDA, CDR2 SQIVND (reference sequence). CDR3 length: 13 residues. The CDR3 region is CATSRQGTHEQYF. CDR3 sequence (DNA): TGTGCCACCTCCCGACAGGGAACCCACGAGCAGTACTTC.

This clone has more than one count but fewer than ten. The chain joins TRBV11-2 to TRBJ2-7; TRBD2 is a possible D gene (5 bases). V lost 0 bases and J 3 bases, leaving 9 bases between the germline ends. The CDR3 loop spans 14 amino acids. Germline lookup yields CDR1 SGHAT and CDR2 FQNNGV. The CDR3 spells CASSLEHSGYEQYF. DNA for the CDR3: TGTGCCAGCAGCTTAGAGCACAGCGGCTACGAGCAGTACTTC.

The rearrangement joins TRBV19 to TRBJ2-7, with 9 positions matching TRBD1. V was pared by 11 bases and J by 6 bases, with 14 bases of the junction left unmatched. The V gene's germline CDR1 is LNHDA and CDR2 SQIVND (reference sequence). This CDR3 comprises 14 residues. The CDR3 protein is CASAEGTGLLEQYF. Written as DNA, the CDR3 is TGTGCCTCAGCGGAAGGGACAGGGCTTCTCGAGCAGTACTTC.

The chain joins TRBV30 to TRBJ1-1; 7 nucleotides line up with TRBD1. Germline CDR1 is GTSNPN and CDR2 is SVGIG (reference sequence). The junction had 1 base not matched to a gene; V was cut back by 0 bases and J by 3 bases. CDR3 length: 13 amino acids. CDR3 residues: CAWSVQGYTEAFF. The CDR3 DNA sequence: TGTGCCTGGAGTGTACAGGGGTACACTGAAGCTTTCTTT.

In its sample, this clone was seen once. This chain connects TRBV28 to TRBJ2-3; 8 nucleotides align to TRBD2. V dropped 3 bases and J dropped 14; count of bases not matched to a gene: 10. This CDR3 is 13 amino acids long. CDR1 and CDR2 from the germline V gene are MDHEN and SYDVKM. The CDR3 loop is CASSFSLAGGGYF. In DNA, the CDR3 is TGTGCCAGCAGTTTCTCCCTAGCGGGCGGTGGGTATTTT.

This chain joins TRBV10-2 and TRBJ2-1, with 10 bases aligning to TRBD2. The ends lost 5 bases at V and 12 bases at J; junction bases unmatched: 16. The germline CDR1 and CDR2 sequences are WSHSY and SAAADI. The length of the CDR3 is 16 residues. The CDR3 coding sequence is TGCGCCAGCAGTAACCTAGCGGGAGAATACAATGAAGGGCAGTTCTTC. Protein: CASSNLAGEYNEGQFF.

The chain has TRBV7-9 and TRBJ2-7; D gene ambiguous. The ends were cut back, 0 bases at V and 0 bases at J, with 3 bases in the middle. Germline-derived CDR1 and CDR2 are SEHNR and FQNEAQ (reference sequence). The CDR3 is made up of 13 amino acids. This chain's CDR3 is CASSLAHSYEQYF. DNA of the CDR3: TGTGCCAGCAGCTTAGCCCACTCCTACGAGCAGTACTTC.

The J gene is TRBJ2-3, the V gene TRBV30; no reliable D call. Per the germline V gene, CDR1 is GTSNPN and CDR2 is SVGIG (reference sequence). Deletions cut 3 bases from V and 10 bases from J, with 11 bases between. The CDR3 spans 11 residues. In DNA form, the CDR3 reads TGTGCCTGGAGGGGCCCGGTTGCGCAGTATTTT. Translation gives CAWRGPVAQYF.

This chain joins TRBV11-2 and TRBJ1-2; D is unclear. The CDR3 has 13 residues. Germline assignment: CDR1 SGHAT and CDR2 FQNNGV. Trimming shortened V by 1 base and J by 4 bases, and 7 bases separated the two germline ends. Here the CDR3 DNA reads TGTGCCAGCAGCTTAGGCAGGTTCTATGGCTACACCTTC. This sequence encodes CASSLGRFYGYTF.

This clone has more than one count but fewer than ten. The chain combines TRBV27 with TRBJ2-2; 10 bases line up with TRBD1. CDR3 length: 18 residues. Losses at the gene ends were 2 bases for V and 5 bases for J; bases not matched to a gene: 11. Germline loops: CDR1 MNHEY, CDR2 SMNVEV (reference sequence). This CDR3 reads CASSLTPYGQGGTGELFF. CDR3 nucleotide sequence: TGTGCCAGCAGTTTAACCCCCTATGGACAGGGGGGAACCGGGGAGCTGTTTTTT.

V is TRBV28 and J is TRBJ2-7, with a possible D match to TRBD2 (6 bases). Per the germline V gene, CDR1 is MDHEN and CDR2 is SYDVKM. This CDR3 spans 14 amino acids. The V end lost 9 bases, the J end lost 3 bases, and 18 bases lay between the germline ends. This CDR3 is CASTPGGSRYEQYF. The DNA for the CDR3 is TGTGCCAGTACCCCCGGGGGATCGCGCTACGAGCAGTACTTC.

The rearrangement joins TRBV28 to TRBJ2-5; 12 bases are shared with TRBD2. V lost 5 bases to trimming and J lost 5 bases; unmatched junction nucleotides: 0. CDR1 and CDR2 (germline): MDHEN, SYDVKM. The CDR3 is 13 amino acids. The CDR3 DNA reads TGTGCCAGCAGTCTAGCGGGGGGGGAGACCCAGTACTTC. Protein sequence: CASSLAGGETQYF. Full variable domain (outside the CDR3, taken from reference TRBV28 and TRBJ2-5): DVKVTQSSRYLVKRTGEKVFLECVQDMDHENMFWYRQDPGLGLRLIYFSYDVKMKEKGDIPEGYSVSREKKERFSLILESASTNQTSMYLCASSLAGGETQYFGPGTRLLVL.

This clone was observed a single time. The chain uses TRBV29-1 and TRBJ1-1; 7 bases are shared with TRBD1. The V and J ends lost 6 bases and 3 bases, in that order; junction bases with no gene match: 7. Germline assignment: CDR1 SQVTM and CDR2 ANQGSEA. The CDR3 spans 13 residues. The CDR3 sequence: CSVKGTVYTEAFF. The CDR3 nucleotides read TGCAGCGTGAAAGGGACAGTCTACACTGAAGCTTTCTTT.

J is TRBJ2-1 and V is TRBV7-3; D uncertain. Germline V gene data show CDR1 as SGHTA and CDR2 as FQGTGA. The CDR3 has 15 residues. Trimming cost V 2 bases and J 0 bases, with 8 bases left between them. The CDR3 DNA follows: TGTGCCAGCAGCTTAGCGGTGGGCTCCTACAATGAGCAGTTCTTC. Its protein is CASSLAVGSYNEQFF.

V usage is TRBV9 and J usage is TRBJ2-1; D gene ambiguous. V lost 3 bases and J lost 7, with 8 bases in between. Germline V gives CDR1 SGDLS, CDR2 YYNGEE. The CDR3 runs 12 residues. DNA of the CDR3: TGTGCCAGCAGCGGCCCTAGTAATGAGCAGTTCTTC. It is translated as CASSGPSNEQFF.

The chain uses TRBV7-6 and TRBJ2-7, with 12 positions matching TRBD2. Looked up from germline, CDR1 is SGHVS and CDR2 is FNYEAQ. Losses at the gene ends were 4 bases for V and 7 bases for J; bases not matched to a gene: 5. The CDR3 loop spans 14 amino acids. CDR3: CASSSGLAGYEQYF. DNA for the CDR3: TGTGCCAGCAGCTCAGGACTAGCGGGATATGAGCAGTACTTC.

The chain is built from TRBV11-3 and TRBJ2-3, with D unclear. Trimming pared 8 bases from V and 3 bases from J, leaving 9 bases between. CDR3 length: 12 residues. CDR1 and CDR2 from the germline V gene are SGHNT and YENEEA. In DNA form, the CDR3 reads TGTGCCAGCTCGGGTAGGACAGATACGCAGTATTTT. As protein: CASSGRTDTQYF.

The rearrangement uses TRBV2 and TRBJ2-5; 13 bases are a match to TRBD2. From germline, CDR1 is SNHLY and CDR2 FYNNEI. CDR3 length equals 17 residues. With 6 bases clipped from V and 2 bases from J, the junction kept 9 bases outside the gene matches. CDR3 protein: CASSDLRLAGGQETQYF. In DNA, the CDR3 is TGTGCCAGCAGCGACCTGAGACTAGCGGGGGGTCAAGAGACCCAGTACTTC.

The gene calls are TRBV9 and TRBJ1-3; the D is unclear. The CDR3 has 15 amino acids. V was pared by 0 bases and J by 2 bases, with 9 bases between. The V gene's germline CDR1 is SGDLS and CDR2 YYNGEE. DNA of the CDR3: TGTGCCAGCAGCGTAGCCACAGACGCTGGAAACACCATATATTTT. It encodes CASSVATDAGNTIYF.

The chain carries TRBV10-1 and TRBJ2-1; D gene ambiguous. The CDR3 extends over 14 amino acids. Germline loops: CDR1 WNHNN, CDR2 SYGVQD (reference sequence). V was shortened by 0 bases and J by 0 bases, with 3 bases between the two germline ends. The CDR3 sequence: CASSESSSYNEQFF. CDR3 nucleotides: TGCGCCAGCAGTGAGTCTAGCTCCTACAATGAGCAGTTCTTC.

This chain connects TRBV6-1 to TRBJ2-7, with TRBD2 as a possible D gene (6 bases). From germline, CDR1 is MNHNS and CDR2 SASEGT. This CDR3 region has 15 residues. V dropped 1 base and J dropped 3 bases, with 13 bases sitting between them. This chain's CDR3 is CASSEGLAQYYEQYF. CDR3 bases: TGTGCCAGCAGTGAAGGGCTAGCGCAATACTACGAGCAGTACTTC.

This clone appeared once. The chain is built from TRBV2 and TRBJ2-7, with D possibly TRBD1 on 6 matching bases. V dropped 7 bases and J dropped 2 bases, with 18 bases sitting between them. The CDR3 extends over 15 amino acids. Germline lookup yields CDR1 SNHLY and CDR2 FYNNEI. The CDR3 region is CASNPPPTGTYEQYF. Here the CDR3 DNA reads TGTGCCAGCAACCCCCCCCCGACAGGAACCTACGAGCAGTACTTC. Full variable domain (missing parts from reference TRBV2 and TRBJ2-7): EPEVTQTPSHQVTQMGQEVILRCVPISNHLYFYWYRQILGQKVEFLVSFYNNEISEKSEIFDDQFSVERPDGSNFTLKIRSTKLEDSAMYFCASNPPPTGTYEQYFGPGTRLTVT.

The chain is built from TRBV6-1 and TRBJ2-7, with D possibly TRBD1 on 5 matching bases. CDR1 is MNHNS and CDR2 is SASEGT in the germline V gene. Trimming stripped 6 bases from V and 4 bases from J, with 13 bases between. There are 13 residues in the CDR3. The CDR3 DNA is TGTGCCAGCAGGTCCCAGGGATCTTACGAGCAGTACTTC. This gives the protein CASRSQGSYEQYF.

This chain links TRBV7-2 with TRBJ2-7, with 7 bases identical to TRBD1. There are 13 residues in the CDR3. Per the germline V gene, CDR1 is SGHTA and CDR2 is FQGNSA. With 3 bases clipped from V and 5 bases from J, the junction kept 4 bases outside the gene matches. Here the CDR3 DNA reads TGTGCCAGCAGCTTTCAGCAGGGGGACGAGCAGTACTTC. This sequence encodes CASSFQQGDEQYF.

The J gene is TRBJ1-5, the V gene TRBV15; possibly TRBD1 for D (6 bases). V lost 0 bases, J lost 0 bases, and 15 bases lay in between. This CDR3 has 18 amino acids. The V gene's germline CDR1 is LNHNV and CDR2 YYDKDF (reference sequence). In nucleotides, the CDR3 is TGTGCCACCAGCAGAGACCCCTTACAGGGCTTTAGCAATCAGCCCCAGCATTTT. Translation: CATSRDPLQGFSNQPQHF.

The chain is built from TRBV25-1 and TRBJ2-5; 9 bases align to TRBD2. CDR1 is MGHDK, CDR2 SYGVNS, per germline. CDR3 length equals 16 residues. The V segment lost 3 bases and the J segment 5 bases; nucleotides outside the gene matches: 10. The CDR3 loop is CASSDPGLAFTETQYF. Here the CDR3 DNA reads TGTGCCAGCAGTGACCCGGGACTAGCTTTTACGGAGACCCAGTACTTC.

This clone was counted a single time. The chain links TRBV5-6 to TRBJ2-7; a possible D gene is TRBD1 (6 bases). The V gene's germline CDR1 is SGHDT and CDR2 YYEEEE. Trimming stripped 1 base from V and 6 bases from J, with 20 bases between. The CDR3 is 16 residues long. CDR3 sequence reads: CASSLYGGSRLSEQYF. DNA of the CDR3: TGTGCCAGCAGCTTGTATGGGGGCTCACGGCTGAGCGAGCAGTACTTC.

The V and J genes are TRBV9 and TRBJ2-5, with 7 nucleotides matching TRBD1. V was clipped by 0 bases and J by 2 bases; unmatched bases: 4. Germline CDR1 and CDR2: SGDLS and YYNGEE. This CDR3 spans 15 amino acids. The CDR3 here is CASSVAGRGQETQYF. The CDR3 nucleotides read TGTGCCAGCAGCGTAGCGGGCAGGGGGCAAGAGACCCAGTACTTC. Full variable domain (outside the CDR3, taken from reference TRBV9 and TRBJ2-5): DSGVTQTPKHLITATGQRVTLRCSPRSGDLSVYWYQQSLDQGLQFLIQYYNGEERAKGNILERFSAQQFPDLHSELNLSSLELGDSALYFCASSVAGRGQETQYFGPGTRLLVL.

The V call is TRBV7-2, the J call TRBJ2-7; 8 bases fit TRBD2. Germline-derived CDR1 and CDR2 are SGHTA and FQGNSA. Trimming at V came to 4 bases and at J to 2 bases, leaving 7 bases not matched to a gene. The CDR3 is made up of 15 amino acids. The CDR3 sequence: CASSSRRAGAYEQYF. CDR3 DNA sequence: TGTGCCAGCAGCTCAAGGCGAGCGGGAGCCTACGAGCAGTACTTC.